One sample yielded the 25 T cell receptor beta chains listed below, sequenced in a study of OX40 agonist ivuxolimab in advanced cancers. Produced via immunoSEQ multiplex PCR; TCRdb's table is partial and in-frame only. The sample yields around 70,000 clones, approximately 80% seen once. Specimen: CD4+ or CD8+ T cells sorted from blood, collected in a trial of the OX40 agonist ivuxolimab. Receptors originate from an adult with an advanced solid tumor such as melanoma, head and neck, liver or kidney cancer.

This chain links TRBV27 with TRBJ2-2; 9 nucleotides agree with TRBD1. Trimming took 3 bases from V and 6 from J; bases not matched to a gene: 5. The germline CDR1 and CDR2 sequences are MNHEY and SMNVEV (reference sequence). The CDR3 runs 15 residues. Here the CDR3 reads CASSFPGTGSGELFF. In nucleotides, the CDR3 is TGTGCCAGCAGTTTCCCCGGGACAGGGTCCGGGGAGCTGTTTTTT.

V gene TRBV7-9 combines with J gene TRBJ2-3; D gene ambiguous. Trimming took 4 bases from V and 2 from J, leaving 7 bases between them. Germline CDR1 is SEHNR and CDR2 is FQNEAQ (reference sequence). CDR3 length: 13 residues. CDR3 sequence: CASSSWVTDTQYF. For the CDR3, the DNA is TGTGCCAGCAGCTCTTGGGTCACAGATACGCAGTATTTT.

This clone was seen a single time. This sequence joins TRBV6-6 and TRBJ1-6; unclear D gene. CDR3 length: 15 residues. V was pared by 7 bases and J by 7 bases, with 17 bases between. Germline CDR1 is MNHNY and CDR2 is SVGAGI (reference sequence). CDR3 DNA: TGTGCCAGCACTCCACGGGCGGCCGTGAATTCACCCCTCCACTTT. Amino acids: CASTPRAAVNSPLHF.

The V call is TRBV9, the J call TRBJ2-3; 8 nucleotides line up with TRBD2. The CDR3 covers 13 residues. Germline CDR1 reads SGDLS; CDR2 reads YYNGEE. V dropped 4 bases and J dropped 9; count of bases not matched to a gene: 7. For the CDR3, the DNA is TGTGCCAGCAGCACGGGAGGGGAAGTGACGCAGTATTTT. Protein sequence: CASSTGGEVTQYF.

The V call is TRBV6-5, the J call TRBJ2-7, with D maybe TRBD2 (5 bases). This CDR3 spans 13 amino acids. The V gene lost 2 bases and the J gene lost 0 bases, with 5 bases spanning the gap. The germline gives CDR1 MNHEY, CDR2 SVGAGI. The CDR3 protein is CASSYRGSYEQYF. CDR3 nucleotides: TGTGCCAGCAGTTACCGGGGCTCCTACGAGCAGTACTTC.

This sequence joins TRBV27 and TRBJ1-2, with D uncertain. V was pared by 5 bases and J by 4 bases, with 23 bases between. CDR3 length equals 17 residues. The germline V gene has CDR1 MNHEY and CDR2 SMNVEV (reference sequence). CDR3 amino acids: CASSPTAGPRWSYGYTF. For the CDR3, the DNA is TGTGCCAGCAGTCCCACGGCTGGCCCTCGGTGGTCCTATGGCTACACCTTC.

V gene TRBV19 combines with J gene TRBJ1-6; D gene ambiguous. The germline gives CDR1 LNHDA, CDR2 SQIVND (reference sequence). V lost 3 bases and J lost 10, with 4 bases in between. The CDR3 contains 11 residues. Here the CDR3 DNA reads TGTGCCAGTAGTATGGGGTCACCCCTCCACTTT. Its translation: CASSMGSPLHF.

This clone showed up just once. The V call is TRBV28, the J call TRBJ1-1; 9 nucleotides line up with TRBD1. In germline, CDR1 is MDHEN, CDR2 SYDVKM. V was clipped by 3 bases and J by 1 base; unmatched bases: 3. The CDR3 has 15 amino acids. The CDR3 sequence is CASSFPDRGNTEAFF. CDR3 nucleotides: TGTGCCAGCAGTTTTCCGGACAGGGGGAACACTGAAGCTTTCTTT. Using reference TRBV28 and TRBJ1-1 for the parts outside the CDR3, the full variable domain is DVKVTQSSRYLVKRTGEKVFLECVQDMDHENMFWYRQDPGLGLRLIYFSYDVKMKEKGDIPEGYSVSREKKERFSLILESASTNQTSMYLCASSFPDRGNTEAFFGQGTRLTVV.

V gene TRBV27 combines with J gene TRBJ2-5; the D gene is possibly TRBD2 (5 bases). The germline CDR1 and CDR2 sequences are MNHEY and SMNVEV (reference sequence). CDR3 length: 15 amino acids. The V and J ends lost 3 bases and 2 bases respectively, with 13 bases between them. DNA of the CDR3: TGTGCCAGCAGTTTTTTCGGGGATCTTCAAGAGACCCAGTACTTC. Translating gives CASSFFGDLQETQYF.

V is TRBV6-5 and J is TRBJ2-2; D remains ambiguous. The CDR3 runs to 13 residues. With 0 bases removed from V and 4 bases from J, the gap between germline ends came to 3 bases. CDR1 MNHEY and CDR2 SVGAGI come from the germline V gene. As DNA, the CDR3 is TGTGCCAGCAGTTACTCTAGCACCGGGGAGCTGTTTTTT. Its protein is CASSYSSTGELFF.

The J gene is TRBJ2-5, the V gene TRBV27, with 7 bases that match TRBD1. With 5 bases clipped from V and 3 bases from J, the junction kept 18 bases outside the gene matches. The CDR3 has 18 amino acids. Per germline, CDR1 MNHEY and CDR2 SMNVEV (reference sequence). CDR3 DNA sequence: TGTGCCAGCAGTCCCTTGGGTCGACAGGGCATTGTAGAAGAGACCCAGTACTTC. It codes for CASSPLGRQGIVEETQYF.

The CDR3 DNA follows: TGTGCCAGCAGAAGGACAGAGAACACTGAAGCTTTCTTT. Translated, it gives CASRRTENTEAFF. The chain has TRBV2 and TRBJ1-1, with D possibly matching TRBD1 (6 bases). Trimming removed 6 bases from V and 1 base from J, with 9 bases in between. The CDR3 spans 13 residues. Germline CDR1 reads SNHLY; CDR2 reads FYNNEI.

The CDR3 spells CASQKGASYNEQFF. The CDR3 nucleotides are TGTGCCAGCCAGAAGGGGGCCTCCTACAATGAGCAGTTCTTC. This chain links TRBV5-6 with TRBJ2-1, with TRBD1 matching over 7 bases. With 7 bases clipped from V and 0 bases from J, the junction kept 4 bases outside the gene matches. The CDR3 sequence is 14 residues long. CDR1 and CDR2 from the germline V gene are SGHDT and YYEEEE.

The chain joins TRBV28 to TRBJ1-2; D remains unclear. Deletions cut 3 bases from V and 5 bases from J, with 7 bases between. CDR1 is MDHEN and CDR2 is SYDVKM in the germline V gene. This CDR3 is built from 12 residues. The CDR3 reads CASSFGYYGYTF. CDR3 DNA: TGTGCCAGCAGTTTCGGGTATTATGGCTACACCTTC.

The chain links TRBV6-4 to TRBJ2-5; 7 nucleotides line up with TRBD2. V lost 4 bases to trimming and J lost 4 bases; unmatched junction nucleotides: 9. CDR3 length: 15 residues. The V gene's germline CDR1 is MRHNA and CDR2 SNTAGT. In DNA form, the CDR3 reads TGTGCCAGCAGTGTCGGGAGGAGGCGGCGAGAGACCCAGTACTTC. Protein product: CASSVGRRRRETQYF.

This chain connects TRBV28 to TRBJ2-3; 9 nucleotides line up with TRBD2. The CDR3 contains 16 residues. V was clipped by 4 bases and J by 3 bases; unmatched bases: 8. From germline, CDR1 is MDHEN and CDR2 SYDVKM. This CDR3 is CASSSPSGLATDTQYF. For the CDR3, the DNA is TGTGCCAGCAGTTCTCCCTCGGGACTAGCTACAGATACGCAGTATTTT.

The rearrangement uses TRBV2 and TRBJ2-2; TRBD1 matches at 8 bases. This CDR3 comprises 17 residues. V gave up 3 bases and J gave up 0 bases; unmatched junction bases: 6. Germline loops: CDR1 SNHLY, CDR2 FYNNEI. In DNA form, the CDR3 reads TGTGCCAGCAGTGACCCGCGACAGGGGTCGAACACCGGGGAGCTGTTTTTT. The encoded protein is CASSDPRQGSNTGELFF.

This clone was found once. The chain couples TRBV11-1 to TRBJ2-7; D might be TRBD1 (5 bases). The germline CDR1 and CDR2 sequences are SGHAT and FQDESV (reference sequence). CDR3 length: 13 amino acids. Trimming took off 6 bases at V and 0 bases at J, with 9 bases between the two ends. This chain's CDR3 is CASSTGTSYEQYF. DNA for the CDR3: TGTGCCAGCAGTACAGGAACCTCCTACGAGCAGTACTTC.

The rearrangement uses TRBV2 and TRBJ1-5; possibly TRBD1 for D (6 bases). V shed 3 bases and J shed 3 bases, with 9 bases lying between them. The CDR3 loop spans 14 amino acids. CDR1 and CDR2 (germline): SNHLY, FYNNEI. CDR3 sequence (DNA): TGTGCCAGCAGTGAGGGGGGGGCCAATCAGCCCCAGCATTTT. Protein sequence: CASSEGGANQPQHF.

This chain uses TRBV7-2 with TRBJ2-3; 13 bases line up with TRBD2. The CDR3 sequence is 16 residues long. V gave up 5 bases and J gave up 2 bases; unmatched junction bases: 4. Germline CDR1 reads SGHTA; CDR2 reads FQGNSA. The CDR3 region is CASSETSGGTTDTQYF. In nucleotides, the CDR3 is TGTGCCAGCAGCGAGACTAGCGGGGGGACCACAGATACGCAGTATTTT.

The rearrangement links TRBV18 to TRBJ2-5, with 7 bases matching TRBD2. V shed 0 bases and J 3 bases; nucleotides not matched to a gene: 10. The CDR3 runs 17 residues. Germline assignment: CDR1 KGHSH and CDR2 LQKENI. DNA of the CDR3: TGTGCCAGCTCACCACCGAGGGAGGGCCTTTACGAAGAGACCCAGTACTTC. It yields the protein CASSPPREGLYEETQYF.

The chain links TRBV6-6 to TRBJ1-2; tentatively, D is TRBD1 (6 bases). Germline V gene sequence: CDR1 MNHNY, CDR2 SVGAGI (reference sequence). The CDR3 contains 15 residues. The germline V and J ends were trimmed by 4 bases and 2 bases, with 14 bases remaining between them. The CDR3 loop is CASSSRRTGNYGYTF. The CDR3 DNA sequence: TGTGCCAGCAGTTCGCGCCGAACAGGGAACTATGGCTACACCTTC.

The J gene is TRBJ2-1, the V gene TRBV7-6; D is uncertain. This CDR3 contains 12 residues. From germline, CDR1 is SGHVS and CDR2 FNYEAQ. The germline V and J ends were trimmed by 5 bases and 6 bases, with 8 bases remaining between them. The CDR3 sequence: CASSPGFNEQFF. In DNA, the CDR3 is TGTGCCAGCAGCCCCGGGTTCAATGAGCAGTTCTTC.

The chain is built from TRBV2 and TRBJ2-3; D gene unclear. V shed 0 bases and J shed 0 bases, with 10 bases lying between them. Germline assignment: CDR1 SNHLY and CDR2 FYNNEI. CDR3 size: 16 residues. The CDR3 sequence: CASSEALTESTDTQYF. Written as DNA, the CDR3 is TGTGCCAGCAGTGAAGCTCTCACAGAGAGCACAGATACGCAGTATTTT.

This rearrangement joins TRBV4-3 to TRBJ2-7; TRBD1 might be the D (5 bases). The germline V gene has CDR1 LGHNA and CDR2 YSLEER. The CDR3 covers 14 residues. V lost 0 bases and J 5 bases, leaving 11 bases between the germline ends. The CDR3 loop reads CASSQERRGNEQYF. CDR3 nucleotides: TGCGCCAGCAGCCAAGAGAGAAGGGGAAACGAGCAGTACTTC.